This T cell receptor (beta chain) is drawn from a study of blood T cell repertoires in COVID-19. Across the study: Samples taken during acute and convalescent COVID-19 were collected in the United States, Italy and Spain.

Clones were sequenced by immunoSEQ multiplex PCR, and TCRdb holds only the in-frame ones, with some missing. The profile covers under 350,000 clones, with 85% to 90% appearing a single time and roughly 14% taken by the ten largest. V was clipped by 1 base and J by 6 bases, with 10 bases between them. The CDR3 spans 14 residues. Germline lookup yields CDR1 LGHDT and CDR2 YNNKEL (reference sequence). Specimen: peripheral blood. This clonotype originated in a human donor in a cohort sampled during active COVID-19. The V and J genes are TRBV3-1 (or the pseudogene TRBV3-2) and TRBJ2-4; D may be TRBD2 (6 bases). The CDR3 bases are TGTGCCAGCAGCCAAGTGGAGGGCGGAAACATTCAGTACTTC. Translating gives CASSQVEGGNIQYF.